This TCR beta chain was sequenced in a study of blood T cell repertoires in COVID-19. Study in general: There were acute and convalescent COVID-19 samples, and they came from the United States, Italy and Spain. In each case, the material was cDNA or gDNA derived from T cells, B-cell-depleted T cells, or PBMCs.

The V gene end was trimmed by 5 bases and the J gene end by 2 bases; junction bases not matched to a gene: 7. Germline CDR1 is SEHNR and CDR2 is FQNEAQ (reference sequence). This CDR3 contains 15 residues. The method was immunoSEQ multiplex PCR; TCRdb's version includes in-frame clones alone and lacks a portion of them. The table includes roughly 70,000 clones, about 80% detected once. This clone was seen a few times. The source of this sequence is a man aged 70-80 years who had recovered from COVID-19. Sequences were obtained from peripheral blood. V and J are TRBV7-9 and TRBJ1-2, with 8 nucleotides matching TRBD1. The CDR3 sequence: CASSTPRTGNYGYTF. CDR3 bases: TGTGCCAGCAGCACACCTCGGACAGGGAACTATGGCTACACCTTC.